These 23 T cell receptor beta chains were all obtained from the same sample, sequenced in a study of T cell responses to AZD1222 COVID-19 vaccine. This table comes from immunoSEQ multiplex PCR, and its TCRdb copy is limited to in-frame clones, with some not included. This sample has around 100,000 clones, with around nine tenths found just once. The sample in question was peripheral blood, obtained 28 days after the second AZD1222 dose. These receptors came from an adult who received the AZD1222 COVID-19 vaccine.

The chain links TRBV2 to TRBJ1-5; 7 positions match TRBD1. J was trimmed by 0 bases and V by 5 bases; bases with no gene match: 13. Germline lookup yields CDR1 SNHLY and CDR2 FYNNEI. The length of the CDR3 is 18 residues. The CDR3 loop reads CASSIRDRDSYSNQPQHF. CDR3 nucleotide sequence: TGTGCCAGCAGTATCCGGGACAGAGATTCCTATAGCAATCAGCCCCAGCATTTT.

The CDR3 nucleotides are TGCGCCAGCAGCCACGGGACAGGGATTGGGAACCAAGAGACCCAGTACTTC. Translating gives CASSHGTGIGNQETQYF. The chain uses TRBV5-1 and TRBJ2-5; TRBD1 aligns across 9 bases. J gave up 0 bases and V 4 bases, and 10 bases lay outside the gene matches. CDR3 length equals 17 residues. Per germline, CDR1 SGHRS and CDR2 YFSETQ.

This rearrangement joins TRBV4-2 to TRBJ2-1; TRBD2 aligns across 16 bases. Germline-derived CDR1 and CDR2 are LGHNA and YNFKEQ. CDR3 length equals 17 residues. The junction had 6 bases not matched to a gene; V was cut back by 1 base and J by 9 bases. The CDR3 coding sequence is TGTGCCAGCAGCCAAGGGGGACTAGCGGGAGGGCTATTTGAGCAGTTCTTC. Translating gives CASSQGGLAGGLFEQFF.

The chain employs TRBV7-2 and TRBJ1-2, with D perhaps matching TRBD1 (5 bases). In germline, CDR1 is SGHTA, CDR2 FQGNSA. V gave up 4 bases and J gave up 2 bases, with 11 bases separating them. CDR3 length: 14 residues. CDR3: CASSSGGSNYGYTF. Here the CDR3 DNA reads TGTGCCAGCAGCTCGGGGGGGTCCAACTATGGCTACACCTTC.

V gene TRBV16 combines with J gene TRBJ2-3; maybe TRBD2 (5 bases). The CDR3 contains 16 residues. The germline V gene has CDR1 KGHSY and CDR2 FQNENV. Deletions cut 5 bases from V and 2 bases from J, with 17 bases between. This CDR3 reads CASSEMEWTDTDTQYF. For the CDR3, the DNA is TGTGCCAGCAGCGAGATGGAGTGGACTGACACAGATACGCAGTATTTT.

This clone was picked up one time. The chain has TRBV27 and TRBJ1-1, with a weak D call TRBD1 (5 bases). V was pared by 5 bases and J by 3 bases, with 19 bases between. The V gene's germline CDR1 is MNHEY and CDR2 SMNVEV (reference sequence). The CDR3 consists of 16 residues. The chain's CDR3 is CASSLAGQVVHTEAFF. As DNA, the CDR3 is TGTGCCAGCAGTCTAGCAGGGCAAGTAGTACACACTGAAGCTTTCTTT.

The CDR3 is CASSLSLRGNQPQHF. As DNA, the CDR3 is TGTGCCAGCAGTTTGTCACTCCGGGGCAATCAGCCCCAGCATTTT. The V and J genes are TRBV27 and TRBJ1-5; no definite D call. The CDR3 is 15 residues long. Germline V gives CDR1 MNHEY, CDR2 SMNVEV (reference sequence). Between the trimmed V and J ends, which lost 3 bases and 2 bases, there was a span of 11 bases.

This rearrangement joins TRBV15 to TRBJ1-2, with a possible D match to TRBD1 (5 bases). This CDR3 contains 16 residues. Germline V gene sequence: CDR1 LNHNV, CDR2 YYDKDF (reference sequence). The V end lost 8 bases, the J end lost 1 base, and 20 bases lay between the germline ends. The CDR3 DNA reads TGTGCCACCCACCCGGACACAGTTGCTTATAACTATGGCTACACCTTC. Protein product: CATHPDTVAYNYGYTF. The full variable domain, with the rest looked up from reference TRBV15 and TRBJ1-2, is DAMVIQNPRYQVTQFGKPVTLSCSQTLNHNVMYWYQQKSSQAPKLLFHYYDKDFNNEADTPDNFQSRRPNTSFCFLDIRSPGLGDTAMYLCATHPDTVAYNYGYTFGSGTRLTVV.

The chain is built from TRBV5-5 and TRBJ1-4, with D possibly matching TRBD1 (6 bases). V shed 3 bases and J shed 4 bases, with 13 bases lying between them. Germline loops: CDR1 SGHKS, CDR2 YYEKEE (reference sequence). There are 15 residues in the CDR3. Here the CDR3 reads CASSYQGRSNEKLFF. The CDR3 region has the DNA TGTGCCAGCAGCTACCAGGGGCGTAGTAATGAAAAACTGTTTTTT.

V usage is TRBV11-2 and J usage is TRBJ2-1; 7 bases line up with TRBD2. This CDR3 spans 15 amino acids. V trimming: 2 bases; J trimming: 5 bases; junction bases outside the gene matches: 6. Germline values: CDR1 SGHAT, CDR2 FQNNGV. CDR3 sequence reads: CASSLRAGLNNEQFF. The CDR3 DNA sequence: TGTGCCAGCAGCTTACGAGCGGGGCTAAACAATGAGCAGTTCTTC.

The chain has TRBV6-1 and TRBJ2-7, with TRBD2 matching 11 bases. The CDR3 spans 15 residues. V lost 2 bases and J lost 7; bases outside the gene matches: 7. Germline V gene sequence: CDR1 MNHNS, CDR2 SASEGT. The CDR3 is CASSETVAGGKEQYF. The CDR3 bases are TGTGCCAGCAGTGAAACTGTAGCGGGAGGGAAAGAGCAGTACTTC.

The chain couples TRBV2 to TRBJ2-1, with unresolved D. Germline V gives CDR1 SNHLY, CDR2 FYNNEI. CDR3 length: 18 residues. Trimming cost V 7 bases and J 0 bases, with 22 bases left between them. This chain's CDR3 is CASIPSIVPRSSYNEQFF. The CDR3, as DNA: TGTGCCAGCATTCCCAGCATTGTCCCTAGAAGCTCCTACAATGAGCAGTTCTTC.

The DNA of the CDR3 is TGTGCCAGCAGTTTATTCCCTGAAGCTTTCTTT. Residues: CASSLFPEAFF. The chain links TRBV28 to TRBJ1-1; D gene ambiguous. The CDR3 spans 11 residues. CDR1 and CDR2 from the germline V gene are MDHEN and SYDVKM. Trimming took 1 base from V and 6 from J, leaving 3 bases between them.

CDR3: CASSQGQAQETQYF. Written as DNA, the CDR3 is TGTGCCAGCAGCCAAGGACAGGCCCAAGAGACCCAGTACTTC. V is TRBV4-2 and J is TRBJ2-5; tentatively, D is TRBD1 (6 bases). From germline, CDR1 is LGHNA and CDR2 YNFKEQ. The ends were cut back, 1 base at V and 1 base at J, with 7 bases in the middle. The CDR3 consists of 14 residues.

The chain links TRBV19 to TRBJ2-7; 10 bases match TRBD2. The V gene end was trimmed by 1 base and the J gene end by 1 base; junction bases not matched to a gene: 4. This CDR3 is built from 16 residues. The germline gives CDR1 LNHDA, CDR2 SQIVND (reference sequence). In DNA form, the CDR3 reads TGTGCCAGTAGTATAGGCCTAGCGGGAGTGTCCTACGAGCAGTACTTC. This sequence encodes CASSIGLAGVSYEQYF.

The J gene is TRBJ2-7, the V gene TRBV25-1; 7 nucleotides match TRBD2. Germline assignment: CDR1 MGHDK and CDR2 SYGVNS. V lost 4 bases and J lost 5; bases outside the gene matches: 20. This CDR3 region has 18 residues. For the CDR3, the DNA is TGTGCCAGCAGTGCAGGGACTGGGGAGGGAGGTACGATCCACGAGCAGTACTTC. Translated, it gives CASSAGTGEGGTIHEQYF.

This CDR3 is CASRLLAGKRGYNEQFF. The CDR3 nucleotides are TGTGCCAGCAGGCTCCTAGCGGGAAAGAGAGGATACAATGAGCAGTTCTTC. The rearrangement links TRBV11-2 to TRBJ2-1; TRBD2 aligns across 9 bases. From germline, CDR1 is SGHAT and CDR2 FQNNGV. V shed 6 bases, J shed 4 bases, and the junction held 13 bases outside the gene matches. The CDR3 sequence is 17 residues long.

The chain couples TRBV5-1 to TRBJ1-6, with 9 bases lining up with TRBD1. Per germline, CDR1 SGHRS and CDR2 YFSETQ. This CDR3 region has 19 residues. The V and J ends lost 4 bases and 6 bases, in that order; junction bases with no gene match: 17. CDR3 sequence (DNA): TGCGCCAGCAGCCCGGGACAGGGTTTTCTCCACCTCTCTAATTCACCCCTCCACTTT. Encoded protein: CASSPGQGFLHLSNSPLHF.

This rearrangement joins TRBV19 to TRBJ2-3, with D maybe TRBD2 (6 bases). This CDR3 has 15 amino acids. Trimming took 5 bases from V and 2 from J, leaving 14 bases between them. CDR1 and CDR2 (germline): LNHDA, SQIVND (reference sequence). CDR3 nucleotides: TGTGCCAGTAGTTCCGGGACTCCTACCACAGATACGCAGTATTTT. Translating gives CASSSGTPTTDTQYF.

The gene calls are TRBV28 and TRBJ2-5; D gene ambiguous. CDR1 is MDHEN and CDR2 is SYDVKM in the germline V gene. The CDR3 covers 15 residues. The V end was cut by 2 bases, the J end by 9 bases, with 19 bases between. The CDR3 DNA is TGTGCCAGCAGTTTAAGTGAACAGATCAATGTGGCCCAGTACTTC. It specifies CASSLSEQINVAQYF.

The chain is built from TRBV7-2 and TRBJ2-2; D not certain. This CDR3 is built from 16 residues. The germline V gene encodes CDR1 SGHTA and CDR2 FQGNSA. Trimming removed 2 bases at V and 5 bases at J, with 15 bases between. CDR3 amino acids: CASSLMRRGLTGELFF. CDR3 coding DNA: TGTGCCAGCAGCTTAATGCGGAGAGGTTTGACCGGGGAGCTGTTTTTT.

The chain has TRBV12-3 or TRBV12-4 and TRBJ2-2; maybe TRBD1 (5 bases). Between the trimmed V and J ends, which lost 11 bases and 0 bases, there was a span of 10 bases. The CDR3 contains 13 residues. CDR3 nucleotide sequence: TGTGCCTTAACACAGGCGAACACCGGGGAGCTGTTTTTT. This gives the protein CALTQANTGELFF.

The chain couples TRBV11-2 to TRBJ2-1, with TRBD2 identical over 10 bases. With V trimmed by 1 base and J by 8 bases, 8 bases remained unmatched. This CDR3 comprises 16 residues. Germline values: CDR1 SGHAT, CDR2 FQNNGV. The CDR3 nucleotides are TGTGCCAGCAGCTTAGTATTCAGCGGGAGGGATGATGAGCAGTTCTTC. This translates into CASSLVFSGRDDEQFF.